Following are 26 T cell receptor beta chains from one sample sequenced in a study of blood T cell repertoires in COVID-19. Method: immunoSEQ multiplex PCR; TCRdb's copy keeps in-frame clones and lacks some. The profile covers 400,000 or so clones, with over 75% appearing a single time and around 1.9% taken by the ten largest. The specimen sequenced was PBMCs or T cells enriched from blood (not recorded which). These receptors were obtained from a man in his forties in a cohort exposed to, infected with or recovered from COVID-19 (not recorded which).

This sequence joins TRBV19 and TRBJ2-3; 13 bases match TRBD2. With V trimmed by 2 bases and J by 4 bases, 0 bases remained unmatched. Per germline, CDR1 LNHDA and CDR2 SQIVND (reference sequence). The CDR3 contains 15 residues. CDR3 sequence reads: CASSITSGRADTQYF. Here the CDR3 DNA reads TGTGCCAGTAGTATAACTAGCGGGAGGGCAGATACGCAGTATTTT.

V and J are TRBV28 and TRBJ1-2; 10 nucleotides align to TRBD1. The CDR3 consists of 15 residues. V lost 7 bases and J lost 5; bases outside the gene matches: 10. Germline CDR1 and CDR2: MDHEN and SYDVKM. This CDR3 reads CASTFRPGQGYGYTF. The CDR3 DNA reads as TGTGCCAGCACCTTCCGTCCGGGACAGGGGTATGGCTACACCTTC.

The chain links TRBV28 to TRBJ2-2; TRBD1 might be the D (6 bases). Trimming removed 5 bases at V and 2 bases at J, with 15 bases between. CDR3 length equals 16 residues. Per germline, CDR1 MDHEN and CDR2 SYDVKM. CDR3 amino acids: CASSKRTARNTGELFF. The CDR3 DNA follows: TGTGCCAGCAGTAAGCGGACAGCCAGAAACACCGGGGAGCTGTTTTTT.

The V gene is TRBV3-1 (or the pseudogene TRBV3-2), the J gene TRBJ2-5; possibly TRBD1 for D (5 bases). The V and J ends lost 0 bases and 3 bases respectively, with 5 bases between them. CDR3 length: 13 amino acids. The germline V gene has CDR1 LGHDT and CDR2 YNNKEL (reference sequence). CDR3 sequence reads: CASSQDREETQYF. CDR3 DNA: TGTGCCAGCAGCCAAGACAGGGAAGAGACCCAGTACTTC.

This clone was detected only once. V usage is TRBV5-1 and J usage is TRBJ2-7; a weak D match, TRBD1 (5 bases). This CDR3 is built from 12 residues. Trimming took 1 base from V and 6 from J, leaving 8 bases between them. The V gene's germline CDR1 is SGHRS and CDR2 YFSETQ. CDR3 residues: CASSLRGLEQYF. In nucleotides, the CDR3 is TGCGCCAGCAGCTTGAGGGGCCTCGAGCAGTACTTC.

The V gene is TRBV9, the J gene TRBJ1-1; D gene ambiguous. Germline V gene data show CDR1 as SGDLS and CDR2 as YYNGEE. The CDR3 has 13 amino acids. Trimming took off 0 bases at V and 4 bases at J, with 7 bases between the two ends. CDR3 sequence reads: CASSVGEPTEAFF. The CDR3 region has the DNA TGTGCCAGCAGCGTAGGGGAGCCCACTGAAGCTTTCTTT.

V gene TRBV2 combines with J gene TRBJ2-7; possible D gene TRBD2, 6 bases. V lost 6 bases and J lost 6, with 12 bases in between. CDR1 and CDR2 (germline): SNHLY, FYNNEI. The CDR3 is made up of 12 amino acids. For the CDR3, the DNA is TGTGCCAGCAGGGGGGAGGTTCTCGAGCAGTACTTC. Amino acids: CASRGEVLEQYF.

V is TRBV3-1 (or the pseudogene TRBV3-2) and J is TRBJ1-2, with D perhaps matching TRBD1 (6 bases). This CDR3 region has 13 residues. Germline CDR1 LGHDT, CDR2 YNNKEL (reference sequence). Trimming left V 3 bases short and J 8 bases short, with 13 bases between. The CDR3 region is CASSQGGAQGYTF. The CDR3 DNA follows: TGTGCCAGCAGCCAGGGGGGGGCGCAGGGCTACACCTTC.

The rearrangement joins TRBV5-1 to TRBJ2-1; 9 bases match TRBD1. This CDR3 is built from 15 residues. Germline V lookup: CDR1 SGHRS, CDR2 YFSETQ. V shed 7 bases, J shed 6 bases, and the junction held 11 bases outside the gene matches. CDR3 in DNA: TGCGCCAGCCGCCGGGACAGGGCTGGAGGCAATGAGCAGTTCTTC. It yields the protein CASRRDRAGGNEQFF. Filled out from reference TRBV5-1 and TRBJ2-1, the complete variable domain reads KAGVTQTPRYLIKTRGQQVTLSCSPISGHRSVSWYQQTPGQGLQFLFEYFSETQRNKGNFPGRFSGRQFSNSRSEMNVSTLELGDSALYLCASRRDRAGGNEQFFGPGTRLTVL.

This sequence joins TRBV28 and TRBJ2-3, with TRBD2 matching over 7 bases. With 8 bases clipped from V and 3 bases from J, the junction kept 11 bases outside the gene matches. The CDR3 consists of 15 residues. CDR1 and CDR2 (germline): MDHEN, SYDVKM. DNA for the CDR3: TGTGCCAGCGGGCCCGCGGGAGCTCCTACAGATACGCAGTATTTT. It codes for CASGPAGAPTDTQYF.

V usage is TRBV30 and J usage is TRBJ2-2; D not resolved. The CDR3 runs 13 residues. Germline CDR1 reads GTSNPN; CDR2 reads SVGIG (reference sequence). V lost 6 bases and J 1 base, leaving 9 bases between the germline ends. CDR3 nucleotide sequence: TGTGCCTGTAGCCAACGGAACACCGGGGAGCTGTTTTTT. Amino acid sequence: CACSQRNTGELFF.

J is TRBJ2-3 and V is TRBV10-3, with 7 positions matching TRBD1. CDR3 length: 15 residues. Germline assignment: CDR1 ENHRY and CDR2 SYGVKD. Trimming took 3 bases from V and 3 from J; bases not matched to a gene: 6. DNA of the CDR3: TGTGCCATCAGTGATCGACAGGGTTCGACAGATACGCAGTATTTT. Protein product: CAISDRQGSTDTQYF.

The rearrangement joins TRBV2 to TRBJ1-1, with D unresolved. Trimming pared 2 bases from V and 0 bases from J, leaving 10 bases between. The germline V gene encodes CDR1 SNHLY and CDR2 FYNNEI. The CDR3 extends over 15 amino acids. The CDR3 coding sequence is TGTGCCAGCAGTGAACGAAGGAGCATGAACACTGAAGCTTTCTTT. Its protein is CASSERRSMNTEAFF.

The chain employs TRBV11-2 and TRBJ2-5; 9 bases line up with TRBD1. Trimming took 5 bases from V and 7 from J; bases not matched to a gene: 8. Germline CDR1 is SGHAT and CDR2 is FQNNGV. The CDR3 runs 14 residues. The CDR3: CASSGRDRAATQYF. CDR3 nucleotide sequence: TGTGCCAGCAGCGGCCGGGACAGGGCCGCGACCCAGTACTTC.

The V call is TRBV18, the J call TRBJ2-1; D perhaps matches TRBD1 (6 bases). V lost 4 bases and J lost 1, with 20 bases in between. This CDR3 region has 18 residues. Germline V gene sequence: CDR1 KGHSH, CDR2 LQKENI. The CDR3 region has the DNA TGTGCCAGCTCACAGAATGACCTTGACAGGTATTCCTACAATGAGCAGTTCTTC. As protein: CASSQNDLDRYSYNEQFF.

The genes are TRBV28 and TRBJ1-2; TRBD1 agrees at 7 bases. This CDR3 region has 14 residues. The V gene's germline CDR1 is MDHEN and CDR2 SYDVKM. Trimming took 3 bases from V and 5 from J; bases not matched to a gene: 6. This CDR3 reads CASSLGRGRYGYTF. Here the CDR3 DNA reads TGTGCCAGCAGTTTGGGCAGGGGGAGATATGGCTACACCTTC.

V usage is TRBV7-2 and J usage is TRBJ1-1; D perhaps matches TRBD1 (5 bases). The germline gives CDR1 SGHTA, CDR2 FQGNSA. The V end was cut by 1 base, the J end by 1 base, with 10 bases between. The CDR3 totals 15 residues. Here the CDR3 DNA reads TGTGCCAGCAGCTTAGTGTCCCAGGGGAACACTGAAGCTTTCTTT. Amino acid sequence: CASSLVSQGNTEAFF.

The chain joins TRBV28 to TRBJ2-7; 7 bases align to TRBD1. V lost 1 base and J lost 7; bases outside the gene matches: 10. The CDR3 has 15 amino acids. CDR1 and CDR2 from the germline V gene are MDHEN and SYDVKM. The CDR3 is CASSLFAGGRGEQYF. CDR3 sequence (DNA): TGTGCCAGCAGTTTATTCGCAGGGGGAAGAGGAGAGCAGTACTTC.

The J gene is TRBJ2-7, the V gene TRBV30; D call uncertain. CDR1 is GTSNPN, CDR2 SVGIG, per germline (reference sequence). The CDR3 totals 13 residues. The ends were cut back, 3 bases at V and 6 bases at J, with 15 bases in the middle. In DNA form, the CDR3 reads TGTGCCTGGAGAGGTGAGGCGTTCGGCGAGCAGTACTTC. Translation gives CAWRGEAFGEQYF. Full variable domain (remainder filled in from reference TRBV30 and TRBJ2-7): SQTIHQWPATLVQPVGSPLSLECTVEGTSNPNLYWYRQAAGRGLQLLFYSVGIGQISSEVPQNLSASRPQDRQFILSSKKLLLSDSGFYLCAWRGEAFGEQYFGPGTRLTVT.

This clone occurred once. The chain carries TRBV10-3 and TRBJ1-3; D is unresolved. V lost 6 bases and J lost 6, with 6 bases in between. The CDR3 contains 11 residues. Germline CDR1 ENHRY, CDR2 SYGVKD. The CDR3 DNA follows: TGTGCCATCAGCGCAGTAAACACCATATATTTT. It translates to CAISAVNTIYF.

The chain links TRBV19 to TRBJ1-1, with D tentatively TRBD1 (5 bases). Germline V gene lookup returns CDR1 LNHDA and CDR2 SQIVND (reference sequence). V was pared by 3 bases and J by 0 bases, with 11 bases between. The CDR3 has 15 amino acids. CDR3 DNA: TGTGCCAGTAGTATTCAGGGATCGGTGAACACTGAAGCTTTCTTT. Translating it yields CASSIQGSVNTEAFF.

The chain carries TRBV19 and TRBJ2-2, with D perhaps matching TRBD1 (6 bases). Germline V CDR1 and CDR2: LNHDA, SQIVND (reference sequence). The V and J ends lost 8 bases and 6 bases respectively, with 16 bases between them. CDR3 length: 14 residues. The CDR3 coding sequence is TGTGCCAGTCAGACAGGTGGTTTGGCCGGGGAGCTGTTTTTT. Translating it yields CASQTGGLAGELFF.

The chain links TRBV18 to TRBJ2-1, with 8 bases matching TRBD2. Germline trimming cut 1 base from V and 6 bases from J; bases unmatched to any gene: 2. The germline gives CDR1 KGHSH, CDR2 LQKENI. The CDR3 has 14 amino acids. The CDR3 is CASSPQREFNEQFF. DNA for the CDR3: TGTGCCAGCTCACCACAGCGGGAGTTCAATGAGCAGTTCTTC.

The chain uses TRBV24-1 and TRBJ2-5; tentative D call: TRBD1 (6 bases). V lost 3 bases to trimming and J lost 5 bases, with 12 bases between them. CDR3 length: 14 residues. Germline-derived CDR1 and CDR2 are KGHDR and SFDVKD. The DNA for the CDR3 is TGTGCCACCAGTGATACAGGGTTTCGGGAGACCCAGTACTTC. It translates to CATSDTGFRETQYF.

CDR3 sequence reads: CASSTGGPANYGYTF. The CDR3 DNA follows: TGTGCCAGCAGCACAGGGGGACCAGCTAACTATGGCTACACCTTC. V is TRBV28 and J is TRBJ1-2, with 8 bases fitting TRBD1. V shed 6 bases and J 0 bases; nucleotides not matched to a gene: 6. This CDR3 region has 15 residues. Germline lookup yields CDR1 MDHEN and CDR2 SYDVKM.

V and J are TRBV19 and TRBJ2-2; 10 nucleotides align to TRBD1. The V gene's germline CDR1 is LNHDA and CDR2 SQIVND (reference sequence). V shed 9 bases and J 3 bases; nucleotides not matched to a gene: 7. This CDR3 is 15 amino acids long. The CDR3 region is CASGQGGRYTGELFF. For the CDR3, the DNA is TGTGCCAGCGGACAGGGGGGTCGGTACACCGGGGAGCTGTTTTTT.